Listed below are T cell receptor beta chains from one sample, sequenced in a study of T cell changes during pregnancy in multiple sclerosis. The data were produced by immunoSEQ multiplex PCR, yet TCRdb's version contains in-frame clones alone and is incomplete. The sample has 30,000 or so clones, about 92% seen once; the top ten hold around 0.39%. Here the sequenced sample was CD4+ T cells from peripheral blood mononuclear cells, taken after pregnancy. Every receptor here comes from a female donor with multiple sclerosis, enrolled in a pregnancy study. Each CDR3 is given with its conserved first and last residue. A D gene is named only where the DNA matches it firmly. Where a row states a size, it is once, few, many or the class of an expanded clone; other rows omit it.

j_call: TRBJ1-2
v_call: TRBV7-2
d_call: .
clone_size: .
cdr3_nt: TGTGCCAGCAGCCTCGGCGGGGGAACTGGCTACACCTTC
cdr3_aa: CASSLGGGTGYTF

j_call: TRBJ1-5
v_call: TRBV7-6
d_call: TRBD1
clone_size: once
cdr3_nt: TGTGTCAGACTTCGGGACAGGGCCTGTCAGCCCCAGCATTTT
cdr3_aa: CVRLRDRACQPQHF

j_call: TRBJ2-1
v_call: TRBV5-4
d_call: TRBD2
clone_size: .
cdr3_nt: TGTGCCAGCAGCTTGGGGGGACTAGGGAGCTCCTACAATGAGCAGTTCTTC
cdr3_aa: CASSLGGLGSSYNEQFF

j_call: TRBJ1-1
v_call: TRBV5-1
d_call: TRBD1
clone_size: .
cdr3_nt: TGCGCCAGCCAGAAGGGGGCTGGGGACACTGAAGCTTTCTTT
cdr3_aa: CASQKGAGDTEAFF

j_call: TRBJ2-7
v_call: TRBV30
d_call: TRBD1
clone_size: .
cdr3_nt: TGTGCCTGGAGTGTAGGAGGACAGGTTTACGAGCAGTACTTC
cdr3_aa: CAWSVGGQVYEQYF

j_call: TRBJ2-2
v_call: TRBV30
d_call: .
clone_size: .
cdr3_nt: TGTGCCTGGAGGAAGCTCACCGGGGAGCTGTTTTTT
cdr3_aa: CAWRKLTGELFF

j_call: TRBJ1-2
v_call: TRBV7-2
d_call: TRBD1
clone_size: once
cdr3_nt: TGTGCCAGCAGCTTAGTTTTACAGGGGGGCTATGGCTACACCTTC
cdr3_aa: CASSLVLQGGYGYTF

j_call: TRBJ2-1
v_call: TRBV5-1
d_call: TRBD1
clone_size: .
cdr3_nt: TGCGCCAGCAGTCTAAACAGGGACAGTGAGCAGTTCTTC
cdr3_aa: CASSLNRDSEQFF

j_call: TRBJ2-2
v_call: TRBV18
d_call: TRBD2
clone_size: .
cdr3_nt: TGTGCCAGCTCACCATGGGCTAGCGGCAACACCGGGGAGCTGTTTTTT
cdr3_aa: CASSPWASGNTGELFF

j_call: TRBJ1-1
v_call: TRBV5-6
d_call: .
clone_size: .
cdr3_nt: TGTGCCAGCAGCTTGGCAGAGACTTATAACACTGAAGCTTTCTTT
cdr3_aa: CASSLAETYNTEAFF

j_call: TRBJ1-5
v_call: TRBV6-6
d_call: TRBD1
clone_size: .
cdr3_nt: TGTGCCAGCAGGGATGCCGCCGGGACAGGGGATCAGCCCCAGCATTTT
cdr3_aa: CASRDAAGTGDQPQHF

j_call: TRBJ2-3
v_call: TRBV18
d_call: TRBD2
clone_size: .
cdr3_nt: TGTGCCAGCTCACCATTGCCGGTAGCGGGAGTAGGGACAGATACGCAGTATTTT
cdr3_aa: CASSPLPVAGVGTDTQYF

j_call: TRBJ2-4
v_call: TRBV10-3
d_call: .
clone_size: once
cdr3_nt: TGTGCCATCAGTGACGGTGACAGATCAAACATTCAGTACTTC
cdr3_aa: CAISDGDRSNIQYF

j_call: TRBJ1-3
v_call: TRBV6-6
d_call: .
clone_size: .
cdr3_nt: TGTGCCAGCAGGGGGGGGAGCACTGGAAACACCATATATTTT
cdr3_aa: CASRGGSTGNTIYF

j_call: TRBJ1-3
v_call: TRBV5-1
d_call: .
clone_size: .
cdr3_nt: TGCGCCAGCAGCTTGACCGGTGGAAACACCATATATTTT
cdr3_aa: CASSLTGGNTIYF

j_call: TRBJ2-1
v_call: TRBV29-1
d_call: TRBD1
clone_size: .
cdr3_nt: TGCAGCGCGGGACAGGTAGACTACAATGAGCAGTTCTTC
cdr3_aa: CSAGQVDYNEQFF

j_call: TRBJ2-7
v_call: TRBV29-1
d_call: .
clone_size: .
cdr3_nt: TGCAGCGTTGAAGTGGTGCGGAACGAGCAGTACTTC
cdr3_aa: CSVEVVRNEQYF

j_call: TRBJ2-1
v_call: TRBV18
d_call: TRBD2
clone_size: .
cdr3_nt: TGTGCCAGCTCACCCCCCGGGACTAGCGGATCTCACAATGAGCAGTTCTTC
cdr3_aa: CASSPPGTSGSHNEQFF

j_call: TRBJ2-7
v_call: TRBV29-1
d_call: .
clone_size: .
cdr3_nt: TGCAGCGTTGAAGGCGTCCGGGGTGGCGAGCAGTACTTC
cdr3_aa: CSVEGVRGGEQYF

j_call: TRBJ2-7
v_call: TRBV7-6
d_call: .
clone_size: .
cdr3_nt: TGTGCCAGCAGGCCCCTCCGAGGGGCAGGGGTTTCCTACGAGCAGTACTTC
cdr3_aa: CASRPLRGAGVSYEQYF

j_call: TRBJ2-2
v_call: TRBV9
d_call: TRBD2
clone_size: once
cdr3_nt: TGTGCCAGCAGCGTAGCTGCCAGCGGGGGACACACCGGGGAGCTGTTTTTT
cdr3_aa: CASSVAASGGHTGELFF

j_call: TRBJ1-2
v_call: TRBV30
d_call: TRBD1
clone_size: .
cdr3_nt: TGTGCCGGAATAGGGACAGTACATAACTATGGCTACACCTTC
cdr3_aa: CAGIGTVHNYGYTF

j_call: TRBJ2-6
v_call: TRBV30
d_call: .
clone_size: few
cdr3_nt: TGTGCCTGGACCTACTCTGGGGCCAACGTCCTGACTTTC
cdr3_aa: CAWTYSGANVLTF

j_call: TRBJ2-7
v_call: TRBV7-6
d_call: TRBD1
clone_size: .
cdr3_nt: TGTGCCAGCAGCTTAGGGACAGGGATGGAGCACGAGCAGTACTTC
cdr3_aa: CASSLGTGMEHEQYF

j_call: TRBJ1-1
v_call: TRBV7-3
d_call: .
clone_size: .
cdr3_nt: TGTGCCAGCAGCTTAGACGGGGTCAGTCCCGAAGCTTTCTTT
cdr3_aa: CASSLDGVSPEAFF

j_call: TRBJ1-1
v_call: TRBV7-9
d_call: .
clone_size: few
cdr3_nt: TGTGCCAGCAGCTTACTAGGGGACACTGAAGCTTTCTTT
cdr3_aa: CASSLLGDTEAFF

j_call: TRBJ1-1
v_call: TRBV5-4
d_call: .
clone_size: few
cdr3_nt: TGTGCCAGCAGCTCACAGGCGAACACTGAAGCTTTCTTT
cdr3_aa: CASSSQANTEAFF

j_call: TRBJ2-7
v_call: TRBV7-9
d_call: .
clone_size: .
cdr3_nt: TGTGCCAGCAGCCCCACAGGGACCCACGAGCAGTACTTC
cdr3_aa: CASSPTGTHEQYF

j_call: TRBJ1-1
v_call: TRBV5-4
d_call: TRBD1
clone_size: .
cdr3_nt: TGTGCCAGCAGCTTGGACAGGGGCTTAGCTTTCTTT
cdr3_aa: CASSLDRGLAFF

j_call: TRBJ2-2
v_call: TRBV7-2
d_call: .
clone_size: .
cdr3_nt: TGTGCCAGCAGCCGAGGCGGGCTCTACACCGGGGAGCTGTTTTTT
cdr3_aa: CASSRGGLYTGELFF

j_call: TRBJ2-5
v_call: TRBV11-2
d_call: .
clone_size: .
cdr3_nt: TGTGCCAGCAGCTTAGCTCAAGAGACCCAGTACTTC
cdr3_aa: CASSLAQETQYF

j_call: TRBJ2-7
v_call: TRBV4-1
d_call: TRBD2
clone_size: .
cdr3_nt: TGCGCCAGCAGCCAAGAACTAGCGCTATACGAGCAGTACTTC
cdr3_aa: CASSQELALYEQYF

j_call: TRBJ2-3
v_call: TRBV6-1
d_call: .
clone_size: .
cdr3_nt: TGTGCCAGTGGAAGCGCGAGAGCTAGCACAGATACGCAGTATTTT
cdr3_aa: CASGSARASTDTQYF

j_call: TRBJ2-7
v_call: TRBV19
d_call: TRBD2
clone_size: .
cdr3_nt: TGTGCCAGTAGGCCCCGGGGACTAGGAGACGAGCAGTACTTC
cdr3_aa: CASRPRGLGDEQYF

j_call: TRBJ1-3
v_call: TRBV10-1
d_call: .
clone_size: .
cdr3_nt: TGCGCCAGCATCTCTCGGGGAAAGGCTGGAAACACCATATATTTT
cdr3_aa: CASISRGKAGNTIYF

j_call: TRBJ1-1
v_call: TRBV6-4
d_call: .
clone_size: once
cdr3_nt: TGTGCCAGCAGTTCAAATGCAGGGAACACTGAAGCTTTCTTT
cdr3_aa: CASSSNAGNTEAFF

j_call: TRBJ1-2
v_call: TRBV4-2
d_call: TRBD1
clone_size: .
cdr3_nt: TGTGCCAGCAGCCAAGAAGGGACAGGGTGGAATGGCTACACCTTC
cdr3_aa: CASSQEGTGWNGYTF

j_call: TRBJ1-4
v_call: TRBV7-6
d_call: .
clone_size: few
cdr3_nt: TGTGCCAGCAGCTTTGGGCAAGGGGTGCTCAATGAAAAACTGTTTTTT
cdr3_aa: CASSFGQGVLNEKLFF

j_call: TRBJ2-2
v_call: TRBV9
d_call: .
clone_size: .
cdr3_nt: TGTGCCAGCAGCGTTAAAGCATATAACACCGGGGAGCTGTTTTTT
cdr3_aa: CASSVKAYNTGELFF

j_call: TRBJ1-2
v_call: TRBV7-2
d_call: TRBD1
clone_size: .
cdr3_nt: TGTGCCAGCAGCTTAGGTGTGGCAGGGGGCTGGCGCTACACCTTC
cdr3_aa: CASSLGVAGGWRYTF

j_call: TRBJ2-3
v_call: TRBV7-2
d_call: .
clone_size: .
cdr3_nt: TGTGCCAGCAGCTGGGGCGGGGGCGGGCCCACAGATACGCAGTATTTT
cdr3_aa: CASSWGGGGPTDTQYF

j_call: TRBJ2-1
v_call: TRBV7-9
d_call: TRBD1
clone_size: .
cdr3_nt: TGTGCCAGCAGCTTAGTCTGGACAGGGGTCAATGAGCAGTTCTTC
cdr3_aa: CASSLVWTGVNEQFF

j_call: TRBJ1-1
v_call: TRBV6-4
d_call: .
clone_size: .
cdr3_nt: TGTGCCAGCAGTGTTGAACCAGGCACTGAAGCTTTCTTT
cdr3_aa: CASSVEPGTEAFF

j_call: TRBJ2-1
v_call: TRBV2
d_call: TRBD2
clone_size: .
cdr3_nt: TGTGCCAGCATCAGACTAGCGGCTGGAGAGCAGTTCTTC
cdr3_aa: CASIRLAAGEQFF

j_call: TRBJ1-2
v_call: TRBV28
d_call: .
clone_size: .
cdr3_nt: TGTGCCAGCAGCTTTAGATATGGCTACACCTTC
cdr3_aa: CASSFRYGYTF

j_call: TRBJ2-5
v_call: TRBV12-5
d_call: .
clone_size: .
cdr3_nt: TGTGCTAGTGAGTGGGGCGGCAACGGAGAGACCCAGTACTTC
cdr3_aa: CASEWGGNGETQYF

j_call: TRBJ1-3
v_call: TRBV11-2
d_call: TRBD1
clone_size: .
cdr3_nt: TGTGCCAGCAGTTGGACAGGGGGCTCAGGAAACACCATATATTTT
cdr3_aa: CASSWTGGSGNTIYF

j_call: TRBJ1-5
v_call: TRBV19
d_call: TRBD1
clone_size: .
cdr3_nt: TGTGCCAGTAGTATGACAGGGAATCAGCCCCAGCATTTT
cdr3_aa: CASSMTGNQPQHF

j_call: TRBJ2-2
v_call: TRBV10-1
d_call: .
clone_size: .
cdr3_nt: TGCGCCAGCAGTGAGAGAGAGTCCGGGGAGCTGTTTTTT
cdr3_aa: CASSERESGELFF

j_call: TRBJ1-6
v_call: TRBV6-5
d_call: .
clone_size: .
cdr3_nt: TGTGCCAGCAGTTACGAACGACAATCGTCTAATTCACCCCTCCACTTT
cdr3_aa: CASSYERQSSNSPLHF

j_call: TRBJ1-5
v_call: TRBV6-6
d_call: .
clone_size: .
cdr3_nt: TGTGCCAGCAGTTATACAAGGGGGAATCAGCCCCAGCATTTT
cdr3_aa: CASSYTRGNQPQHF

j_call: TRBJ2-1
v_call: TRBV18
d_call: .
clone_size: .
cdr3_nt: TGTGCCAGCTCACCGATTAGCTCCTACAATGAGCAGTTCTTC
cdr3_aa: CASSPISSYNEQFF

j_call: TRBJ1-5
v_call: TRBV30
d_call: TRBD1
clone_size: .
cdr3_nt: TGTGCCTGGAGGGGGACAGGGGGCAATCAGCCCCAGCATTTT
cdr3_aa: CAWRGTGGNQPQHF

j_call: TRBJ2-3
v_call: TRBV7-6
d_call: TRBD2
clone_size: .
cdr3_nt: TGTGCCAGCAGTCGAAGCGTCGATAGCGGGAGGGGTAAGTATACGCAGTATTTT
cdr3_aa: CASSRSVDSGRGKYTQYF

j_call: TRBJ2-1
v_call: TRBV7-6
d_call: TRBD2
clone_size: .
cdr3_nt: TGTGCCAGCAGCTTCGGTAATAGCGGGATGGGTGAGCAGTTCTTC
cdr3_aa: CASSFGNSGMGEQFF

j_call: TRBJ2-5
v_call: TRBV6-1
d_call: TRBD2
clone_size: .
cdr3_nt: TGTGCCAGCAGTGAAGGTCGTAGCGGGGGGGGCCAAGAGACCCAGTACTTC
cdr3_aa: CASSEGRSGGGQETQYF

j_call: TRBJ1-4
v_call: TRBV5-1
d_call: .
clone_size: .
cdr3_nt: TGCGCCAGCAGCGGGAGGGCCTTCCCCGGGGAAAAACTGTTTTTT
cdr3_aa: CASSGRAFPGEKLFF

j_call: TRBJ2-2
v_call: TRBV2
d_call: .
clone_size: .
cdr3_nt: TGTGCCAGCAGTGCGCAGGGACTCCGGTCGACCGGGGAGCTGTTTTTT
cdr3_aa: CASSAQGLRSTGELFF

j_call: TRBJ1-5
v_call: TRBV27
d_call: TRBD1
clone_size: .
cdr3_nt: TGTGCCAGCCGGACAGGGTTGAGTCAGCCCCAGCATTTT
cdr3_aa: CASRTGLSQPQHF